This T cell receptor (beta chain) was sequenced for a study of tumor and adjacent non-tumor tissue in lung cancer. As for the study in general: There were roughly 11 adenocarcinoma, 2 squamous cell carcinoma and 1 small cell lung cancer cases.

A modified ARM-PCR protocol with three rounds of nested PCR amplified TCRbeta. TCRdb called the multiplex PCR reads again in MiXCR, with one record for every CDR3 protein. The data contain over 60,000 distinct CDR3 sequences, approximately 79% of them seen just once; the ten biggest clones take up less than 15%. No cell sorting was done before RNA was extracted from the tissue. CDR3 length: 15 residues. CDR1 and CDR2 (germline): SQVTM, ANQGSEA. Comments on this clonotype: Germline is not matched at one junction end, which may reflect a read error.

The sequence was obtained from a woman between 45 and 65 years old with non-small cell lung cancer. Sequences were obtained from lung tumor tissue. This chain joins TRBV29-1 and TRBJ2-2; 7 positions agree with TRBD2. The CDR3 loop reads CSPTCGRWNAGELFF. Written as DNA, the CDR3 is TGCAGCCCCACATGCGGGAGATGGAACGCCGGGGAGCTGTTTTTT.